This TCR beta chain was sequenced in a study of T cell repertoires in cytomegalovirus infection. Study at large: Matching HLA type, along with CMV infection, was indicated by public TCR beta signatures.

Trimming left V 7 bases short and J 9 bases short, with 19 bases between. Germline values: CDR1 MNHEY, CDR2 SVGAGI. This CDR3 is 15 amino acids long. This clonotype was counted ten times or more. Its antigen is unknown. TCRdb recomputed calls from the reads with MiXCR, one row per CDR3 protein. Here the sample spans a few hundred thousand distinct CDR3 sequences, more than 8% being singletons. Study conclusions and caveats: HLA-C-restricted CMV clonotypes gave the most frequent clonotype in two of eight donors. CMV carriers having the relevant HLA were flagged by cumulative public TCR beta family frequency.

This TCR was recovered from a human donor in good health (CMV status not recorded). Some clones in this sample may be carry-over from other donors' samples. Input material: PBMCs. This sequence joins TRBV6-5 and TRBJ1-6; D unresolved. As DNA, the CDR3 is TGTGCCAGCACCTATACCGGACTTCTACCTTCACCCCTCCACTTT. It is translated as CASTYTGLLPSPLHF.